Below, 3 T cell receptor beta chains from the same sample are listed, as sequenced in a study of cytomegalovirus exposure and HLA in healthy donors. Researchers ran the PCR with 60 Vbeta and 13 Jbeta primers. Here immunoSEQ multiplex PCR was the method, and the copy in TCRdb shows in-frame clones only, minus some. The sample carries 150,000 or so clones, approximately 80% recorded once. Sequenced: PBMCs. Receptors were obtained from a woman aged 18-35 years in good health and CMV-seronegative.

V usage is TRBV10-3 and J usage is TRBJ2-3, with 9 bases lining up with TRBD2. The CDR3 runs 15 residues. Germline CDR1 reads ENHRY; CDR2 reads SYGVKD. With V trimmed by 7 bases and J by 2 bases, 7 bases remained unmatched. The CDR3 is CAIKREREVTDTQYF. Written as DNA, the CDR3 is TGTGCCATCAAAAGAGAGCGGGAGGTCACAGATACGCAGTATTTT.

The gene calls are TRBV5-1 and TRBJ2-7; D is undetermined. Trimming shortened V by 4 bases and J by 0 bases, and 8 bases separated the two germline ends. Germline V gene lookup returns CDR1 SGHRS and CDR2 YFSETQ. The CDR3 runs 13 residues. CDR3 amino acids: CASSPRSSYEQYF. In DNA, the CDR3 is TGCGCCAGCAGCCCAAGGAGCTCCTACGAGCAGTACTTC.

The chain carries TRBV30 and TRBJ2-3; D may be TRBD1 (5 bases). From germline, CDR1 is GTSNPN and CDR2 SVGIG (reference sequence). V dropped 5 bases and J dropped 2 bases, with 11 bases sitting between them. CDR3 length: 13 residues. The CDR3 sequence is CAWDGQFTDTQYF. DNA of the CDR3: TGTGCCTGGGACGGACAATTCACAGATACGCAGTATTTT.